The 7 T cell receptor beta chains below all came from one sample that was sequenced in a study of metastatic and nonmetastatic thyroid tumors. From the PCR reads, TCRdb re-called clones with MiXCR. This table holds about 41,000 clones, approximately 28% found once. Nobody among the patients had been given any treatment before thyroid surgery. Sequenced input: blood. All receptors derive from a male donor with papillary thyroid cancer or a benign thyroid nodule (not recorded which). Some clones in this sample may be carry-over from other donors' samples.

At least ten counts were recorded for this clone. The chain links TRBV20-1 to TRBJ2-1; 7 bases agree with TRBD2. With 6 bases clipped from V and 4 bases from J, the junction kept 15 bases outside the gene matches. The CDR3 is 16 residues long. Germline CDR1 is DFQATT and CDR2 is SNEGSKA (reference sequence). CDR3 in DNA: TGCAGTGCCCTCGGGCCTAGCGGATCTCTATACAATGAGCAGTTCTTC. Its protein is CSALGPSGSLYNEQFF.

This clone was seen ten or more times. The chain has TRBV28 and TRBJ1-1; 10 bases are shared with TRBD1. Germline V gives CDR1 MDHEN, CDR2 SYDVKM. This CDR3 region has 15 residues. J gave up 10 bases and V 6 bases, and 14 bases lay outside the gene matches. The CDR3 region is CASSLTGGALPRAFF. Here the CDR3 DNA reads TGTGCCAGCAGCCTGACAGGGGGCGCATTACCAAGAGCTTTCTTT.

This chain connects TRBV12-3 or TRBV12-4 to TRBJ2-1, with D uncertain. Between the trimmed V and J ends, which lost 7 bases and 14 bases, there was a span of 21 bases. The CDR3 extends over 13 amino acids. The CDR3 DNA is TGTGCCAGCAACCAAAATACCGTAGGCGAGAAGTTCTTC. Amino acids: CASNQNTVGEKFF.

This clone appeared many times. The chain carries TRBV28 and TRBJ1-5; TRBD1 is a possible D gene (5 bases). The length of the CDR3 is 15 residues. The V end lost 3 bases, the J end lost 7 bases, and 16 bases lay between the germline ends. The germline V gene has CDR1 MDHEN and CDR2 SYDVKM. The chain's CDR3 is CASSFGGGRWQPQHF. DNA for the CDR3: TGTGCCAGCAGTTTCGGGGGAGGTCGGTGGCAGCCCCAGCATTTT.

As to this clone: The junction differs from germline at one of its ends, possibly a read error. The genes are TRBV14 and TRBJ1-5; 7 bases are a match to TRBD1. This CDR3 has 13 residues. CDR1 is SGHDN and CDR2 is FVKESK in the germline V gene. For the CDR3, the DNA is TGTGCCAGCAGACAGGGGCAGTATCAGCCACAGCATTTT. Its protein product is CASRQGQYQPQHF.

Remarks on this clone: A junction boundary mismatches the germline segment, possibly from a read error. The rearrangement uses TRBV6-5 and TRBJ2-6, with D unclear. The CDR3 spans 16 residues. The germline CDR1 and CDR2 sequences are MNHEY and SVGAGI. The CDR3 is CASSYSTVSWANVLTF. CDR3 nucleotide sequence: TGTGCCAGCAGTTACTCGACGGTCTCTTGGGCCAACGTCCTTACTTTC.

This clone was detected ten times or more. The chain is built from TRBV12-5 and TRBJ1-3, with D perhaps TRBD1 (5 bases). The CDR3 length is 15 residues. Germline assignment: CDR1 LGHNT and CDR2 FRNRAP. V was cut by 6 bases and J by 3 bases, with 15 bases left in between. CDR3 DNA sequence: TGTGCTAGTGGCGATGCAGCGACAGTTGGAAACACCATATATTTT. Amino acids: CASGDAATVGNTIYF. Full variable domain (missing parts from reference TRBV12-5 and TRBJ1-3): DARVTQTPRHKVTEMGQEVTMRCQPILGHNTVFWYRQTMMQGLELLAYFRNRAPLDDSGMPKDRFSAEMPDATLATLKIQPSEPRDSAVYFCASGDAATVGNTIYFGEGSWLTVV.